These 27 T cell receptor beta chains originate from one sample sequenced in a study of T cells in Graves' hyperthyroidism and ophthalmopathy. Amplification yielded TCR beta CDR3 regions, with RNA transcripts as the source. First-round RT-PCR with HTBI primers amplified the TCR CDR3 region. In TCRdb, the multiplex PCR reads were re-called with MiXCR into one record per CDR3 protein. The sample shows 500,000 to 650,000 distinct CDR3 sequences, more than 14% of them seen only once. The sequenced sample consisted of blood. The receptors originated from a woman between 45 and 60 years old with Graves' ophthalmopathy.

In this sample, this clonotype turned up a few times. This sequence joins TRBV20-1 and TRBJ2-5; D is possibly TRBD2 (6 bases). CDR3 length: 13 residues. Germline V gene sequence: CDR1 DFQATT, CDR2 SNEGSKA (reference sequence). The V gene lost 1 base and the J gene lost 3 bases, with 9 bases spanning the gap. The chain's CDR3 is CSARVGGEETQYF. The CDR3 nucleotides are TGCAGTGCTAGAGTTGGCGGGGAAGAGACCCAGTACTTC.

This clonotype was counted many times. The J gene is TRBJ2-7, the V gene TRBV20-1; TRBD2 agrees at 11 bases. With 3 bases clipped from V and 5 bases from J, the junction kept 9 bases outside the gene matches. The CDR3 covers 15 residues. Looked up from germline, CDR1 is DFQATT and CDR2 is SNEGSKA (reference sequence). CDR3 sequence: CSASLRLAGSDEQYF. CDR3 nucleotide sequence: TGCAGTGCTAGCTTGAGACTAGCGGGATCTGACGAGCAGTACTTC.

The chain carries TRBV15 and TRBJ1-2; a possible D gene is TRBD1 (5 bases). Germline lookup yields CDR1 LNHNV and CDR2 YYDKDF (reference sequence). The length of the CDR3 is 13 residues. The V end lost 6 bases, the J end lost 4 bases, and 12 bases lay between the germline ends. DNA for the CDR3: TGTGCCACCAGTGGGGGAGCGGTCTATGGCTACACCTTC. This translates into CATSGGAVYGYTF.

Ten or more counts support this clonotype. This chain connects TRBV27 to TRBJ2-5; 12 nucleotides agree with TRBD2. The V gene's germline CDR1 is MNHEY and CDR2 SMNVEV (reference sequence). The CDR3 has 17 amino acids. V shed 5 bases and J 5 bases; nucleotides not matched to a gene: 12. In DNA, the CDR3 is TGTGCCAGCAGTCCTCGGGCTAGCGGGAGGGCCGGTGAGACCCAGTACTTC. It encodes CASSPRASGRAGETQYF.

This clonotype was seen repeatedly, ten times or more. The rearrangement links TRBV7-2 to TRBJ1-1, with D unresolved. V was cut by 5 bases and J by 0 bases, with 10 bases left in between. The CDR3 runs 14 residues. Germline CDR1 SGHTA, CDR2 FQGNSA. The CDR3 loop reads CASSREILNTEAFF. CDR3 in DNA: TGTGCCAGCAGCCGAGAGATATTGAACACTGAAGCTTTCTTT.

This clonotype has a count of ten or more. The chain uses TRBV20-1 and TRBJ2-1; 12 bases map to TRBD2. The trim removed 5 bases at V and 7 bases at J, leaving 6 bases unmatched. Germline CDR1 and CDR2: DFQATT and SNEGSKA (reference sequence). The CDR3 covers 14 residues. The CDR3 reads CSALTSGSSNEQFF. The CDR3 nucleotides read TGCAGTGCTCTGACTAGCGGGAGTTCAAATGAGCAGTTCTTC.

This clonotype was recorded at least ten times. The V gene is TRBV28, the J gene TRBJ2-1, with TRBD1 as a possible D gene (6 bases). The V and J ends lost 8 bases and 4 bases respectively, with 15 bases between them. The CDR3 totals 14 residues. Per germline, CDR1 MDHEN and CDR2 SYDVKM. CDR3 region: CASRTPTGYNEQFF. Here the CDR3 DNA reads TGTGCCAGCCGCACCCCCACAGGGTACAATGAGCAGTTCTTC.

This clonotype was detected ten times or more. The chain carries TRBV5-5 and TRBJ1-5; D remains ambiguous. Germline values: CDR1 SGHKS, CDR2 YYEKEE (reference sequence). Trimming shortened V by 0 bases and J by 4 bases, and 8 bases separated the two germline ends. The CDR3 length is 14 residues. CDR3 region: CASSLDAGNQPQHF. The CDR3 bases are TGTGCCAGCAGCTTGGACGCGGGGAATCAGCCCCAGCATTTT. Full variable domain (outside the CDR3, taken from reference TRBV5-5 and TRBJ1-5): DAGVTQSPTHLIKTRGQQVTLRCSPISGHKSVSWYQQVLGQGPQFIFQYYEKEERGRGNFPDRFSARQFPNYSSELNVNALLLGDSALYLCASSLDAGNQPQHFGDGTRLSIL.

This sequence joins TRBV4-3 and TRBJ1-1; D unresolved. Germline CDR1 LGHNA, CDR2 YSLEER. This CDR3 is 13 amino acids long. Trimming left V 7 bases short and J 3 bases short, with 12 bases between. This CDR3 is CASNHGEDTEAFF. The CDR3, as DNA: TGCGCCAGCAACCACGGGGAGGACACTGAAGCTTTCTTT.

This clonotype appeared a few times. V is TRBV7-9 and J is TRBJ2-7; the match to TRBD2 covers 7 bases. V was pared by 10 bases and J by 1 base, with 13 bases of the junction left unmatched. The germline V gene has CDR1 SEHNR and CDR2 FQNEAQ (reference sequence). The length of the CDR3 is 15 residues. Written as DNA, the CDR3 is TGTGCCACGGCGGGGGTTAAAGGGGCATCCTACGAGCAGTACTTC. This codes for CATAGVKGASYEQYF.

This clonotype has more than one count but fewer than ten. The gene calls are TRBV4-3 and TRBJ2-7, with 9 bases aligning to TRBD2. The CDR3 has 17 residues. J lost 2 bases, V lost 0 bases, and 8 bases had no gene match. CDR1 is LGHNA, CDR2 YSLEER, per germline. CDR3 nucleotides: TGCGCCAGCAGCCAAGATGGGACTGGCGGGAGGGCCTACGAGCAGTACTTC. Translation gives CASSQDGTGGRAYEQYF.

This clonotype was seen a handful of times. Just one base apart from a much larger clone, this may be a read error. The genes are TRBV28 and TRBJ2-3, with a weak D call TRBD1 (5 bases). Near its end, the DNA agrees better with TRBJ1-5, so the J call may be wrong. Germline CDR1 MDHEN, CDR2 SYDVKM. The CDR3 consists of 14 residues. CDR3 nucleotides: TGTGCCAGCAAAGGACTAGGGGAGACAGATACGCAGCATTTT. This translates into CASKGLGETDTQHF.

There are a few counts of this clonotype. The V call is TRBV6-1, the J call TRBJ2-2, with 12 positions matching TRBD1. V lost 6 bases to trimming and J lost 4 bases; unmatched junction nucleotides: 6. CDR1 MNHNS and CDR2 SASEGT come from the germline V gene. The length of the CDR3 is 16 residues. The CDR3 DNA sequence: TGTGCCAGCAGACCCGGGACAGGGGGCCTCACCGGGGAGCTGTTTTTT. Amino acid sequence: CASRPGTGGLTGELFF.

This rearrangement joins TRBV6-2 or TRBV6-3 to TRBJ2-7, with 14 nucleotides matching TRBD2. CDR1 and CDR2 from the germline V gene are MNHEY and SVGEGT. CDR3 length equals 14 residues. The V and J ends lost 8 bases and 6 bases, in that order; junction bases with no gene match: 6. CDR3 DNA sequence: TGTGCCAGCGCGACTAGCGGGAGGGCCCGCGAGCAGTACTTC. As protein: CASATSGRAREQYF.

This clonotype appeared many times. Relative to the germline gene, one junction end is altered; a read error may explain this. The rearrangement uses TRBV28 and TRBJ2-5; D possibly corresponds to TRBD2 (7 bases). Germline V gene lookup returns CDR1 MDHEN and CDR2 SYDVKM. The length of the CDR3 is 18 residues. The DNA for the CDR3 is TGTGTCAGCAGTTTATTTTCCGCGGGGGCGGGAGTTCCGGAGACCCAGTACTTC. Its translation is CVSSLFSAGAGVPETQYF.

V and J are TRBV19 and TRBJ2-5; 8 bases fit TRBD1. Per the germline V gene, CDR1 is LNHDA and CDR2 is SQIVND (reference sequence). This CDR3 is built from 13 residues. V lost 6 bases to trimming and J lost 4 bases; unmatched junction nucleotides: 4. Here the CDR3 DNA reads TGTGCCAGTAGGTCCAGGGGGCGAGAGACCCAGTACTTC. Translating gives CASRSRGRETQYF.

The table lists this clonotype with many counts. This chain joins TRBV20-1 and TRBJ2-3, with D maybe TRBD2 (5 bases). The CDR3 totals 13 residues. Trimming shortened V by 3 bases and J by 2 bases, and 9 bases separated the two germline ends. Germline V gene sequence: CDR1 DFQATT, CDR2 SNEGSKA (reference sequence). The CDR3 DNA reads TGCAGTGCTAGTGGGGAGAACACAGATACGCAGTATTTT. Its translation is CSASGENTDTQYF.

This clonotype was counted ten times or more. V gene TRBV6-2 or TRBV6-3 combines with J gene TRBJ2-7, with TRBD1 identical over 9 bases. Losses at the gene ends were 6 bases for V and 1 base for J; bases not matched to a gene: 13. Germline assignment: CDR1 MNHEY and CDR2 SVGEGT. The CDR3 loop spans 17 amino acids. CDR3 sequence: CASRPHPGTGPSYEQYF. CDR3 sequence (DNA): TGTGCCAGCAGACCCCATCCCGGGACAGGGCCTTCCTACGAGCAGTACTTC.

This clonotype was observed at least ten times. The V call is TRBV20-1, the J call TRBJ2-1; TRBD2 agrees at 9 bases. This CDR3 comprises 16 residues. Unmatched junction bases numbered 6, after V lost 3 bases and J lost 0 bases. From germline, CDR1 is DFQATT and CDR2 SNEGSKA (reference sequence). The DNA of the CDR3 is TGCAGTGCTAGCCCGACTAGCGGAAGCTCCTACAATGAGCAGTTCTTC. It encodes CSASPTSGSSYNEQFF.

V and J are TRBV4-3 and TRBJ2-7; D unresolved. Per the germline V gene, CDR1 is LGHNA and CDR2 is YSLEER. Trimming stripped 0 bases from V and 0 bases from J, with 9 bases between. The CDR3 totals 15 residues. In DNA form, the CDR3 reads TGCGCCAGCAGCCAAGATTGGCCTCCCTCCTACGAGCAGTACTTC. Translated, it gives CASSQDWPPSYEQYF.

In its sample, this clonotype was seen many times. In DNA, the CDR3 is TGTGCCAGCAGCCACACCGGGACAGAGAATGAAAAACTGTTTTTT. Residues: CASSHTGTENEKLFF. This sequence joins TRBV3-1 and TRBJ1-4, with 7 bases aligning to TRBD1. Per the germline V gene, CDR1 is LGHDT and CDR2 is YNNKEL (reference sequence). This CDR3 contains 15 residues. Unmatched junction bases numbered 6, after V lost 3 bases and J lost 5 bases.

This clonotype has only a few counts. The chain combines TRBV3-1 with TRBJ1-2, with D maybe TRBD1 (5 bases). The CDR3 contains 13 residues. Germline CDR1 is LGHDT and CDR2 is YNNKEL (reference sequence). Trimming cost V 1 base and J 8 bases, with 11 bases left between them. The CDR3 region is CASSQGPGLGYTF. Written as DNA, the CDR3 is TGTGCCAGCAGCCAAGGTCCGGGGCTGGGCTACACCTTC.

This clonotype was seen more than once but under ten times. This chain joins TRBV19 and TRBJ2-7, with 7 bases matching TRBD1. Trimming took 6 bases from V and 5 from J; bases not matched to a gene: 10. The CDR3 sequence is 14 residues long. From germline, CDR1 is LNHDA and CDR2 SQIVND (reference sequence). For the CDR3, the DNA is TGTGCCAGTAGACGACAGGGTCATGGGGACGAGCAGTACTTC. This codes for CASRRQGHGDEQYF.

The rearrangement joins TRBV6-1 to TRBJ2-7; TRBD1 is a possible D gene (6 bases). In germline, CDR1 is MNHNS, CDR2 SASEGT. The CDR3 is made up of 14 amino acids. The V and J ends lost 6 bases and 7 bases respectively, with 19 bases between them. The CDR3 bases are TGTGCCAGCAGCGAAAGCACAGGGTCTCGGGAGCAGTACTTC. Translation gives CASSESTGSREQYF.

This clonotype was detected ten times or more. This chain uses TRBV6-1 with TRBJ1-3; D perhaps matches TRBD1 (6 bases). Germline V gives CDR1 MNHNS, CDR2 SASEGT. V was trimmed by 10 bases and J by 0 bases, leaving 16 bases between them. This CDR3 spans 15 amino acids. The CDR3 region is CATSPRGHSGNTIYF. The CDR3 DNA reads TGTGCCACCTCTCCCAGGGGACACTCTGGAAACACCATATATTTT.

The chain has TRBV3-1 and TRBJ2-3; D is possibly TRBD1 or TRBD2 (5 bases each). V lost 2 bases to trimming and J lost 0 bases, with 12 bases between them. The CDR3 has 16 amino acids. The V gene's germline CDR1 is LGHDT and CDR2 YNNKEL (reference sequence). The CDR3 loop reads CASSQSPGPSTDTQYF. The CDR3 nucleotides read TGTGCCAGCAGCCAATCACCGGGACCCAGCACAGATACGCAGTATTTT.

This clonotype was seen ten or more times. The rearrangement joins TRBV5-1 to TRBJ1-1; TRBD1 agrees at 7 bases. The CDR3 length is 16 residues. Unmatched junction bases numbered 13, after V lost 4 bases and J lost 4 bases. Germline CDR1 and CDR2: SGHRS and YFSETQ. The CDR3 DNA reads as TGCGCCAGCAGCCCAACCCGACAGGGAGGTCCCACTGAAGCTTTCTTT. This sequence encodes CASSPTRQGGPTEAFF.